The source of this T cell receptor (beta chain) is a study of cytomegalovirus exposure and HLA in healthy donors. Donors were drawn from the approximately 120-subject validation cohort, separate from the roughly 670-subject first cohort. Using immunoSEQ multiplex PCR, the repertoire was profiled, and TCRdb retains in-frame clones only, with some absent. The data hold around 61,000 clones, with roughly 92% observed a single time. Deletions cut 6 bases from V and 1 base from J, with 13 bases between. The CDR3 is made up of 14 amino acids. The V gene's germline CDR1 is SGDLS and CDR2 YYNGEE. This TCR was sampled from a young man in good health and CMV-seropositive. Sequenced material: PBMCs. The rearrangement joins TRBV9 to TRBJ1-1; D not certain. CDR3 DNA: TGTGCCAGCATAACCTTAATGCGGAACACTGAAGCTTTCTTT. Residues: CASITLMRNTEAFF.